This TCR beta chain was captured in a study of T cell repertoires in cytomegalovirus infection. As for the study in general: Both a matching HLA type and CMV infection were indicated by public TCR beta signatures. Study observations and caveats: HLA-C-restricted TCR beta clonotypes specific for CMV led the ex vivo response.

TCRdb re-derived calls from the reads in MiXCR, one entry per CDR3 protein. Here the sample spans approximately 340,000 distinct CDR3 sequences, 25% to 30% being singletons. CDR1 is KGHSH and CDR2 is LQKENI in the germline V gene. The junction had 3 bases not matched to a gene; V was cut back by 1 base and J by 4 bases. The CDR3 is 14 amino acids. This clonotype was picked up many times. Its antigen is unidentified. This specimen was cultured PBMCs, taken from culture after CMV antigen stimulation. This clonotype was obtained from a human donor in good health (CMV status not recorded). Some clones in this sample may be carry-over from other donors' samples. The V call is TRBV18, the J call TRBJ2-5; TRBD2 aligns across 7 bases. The CDR3 DNA is TGTGCCAGCTCACCACGAACTAGCGCAGAGACCCAGTACTTC. As protein: CASSPRTSAETQYF. The full variable domain, its missing parts supplied by reference TRBV18 and TRBJ2-5, is NAGVMQNPRHLVRRRGQEARLRCSPMKGHSHVYWYRQLPEEGLKFMVYLQKENIIDESGMPKERFSAEFPKEGPSILRIQQVVRGDSAAYFCASSPRTSAETQYFGPGTRLLVL.